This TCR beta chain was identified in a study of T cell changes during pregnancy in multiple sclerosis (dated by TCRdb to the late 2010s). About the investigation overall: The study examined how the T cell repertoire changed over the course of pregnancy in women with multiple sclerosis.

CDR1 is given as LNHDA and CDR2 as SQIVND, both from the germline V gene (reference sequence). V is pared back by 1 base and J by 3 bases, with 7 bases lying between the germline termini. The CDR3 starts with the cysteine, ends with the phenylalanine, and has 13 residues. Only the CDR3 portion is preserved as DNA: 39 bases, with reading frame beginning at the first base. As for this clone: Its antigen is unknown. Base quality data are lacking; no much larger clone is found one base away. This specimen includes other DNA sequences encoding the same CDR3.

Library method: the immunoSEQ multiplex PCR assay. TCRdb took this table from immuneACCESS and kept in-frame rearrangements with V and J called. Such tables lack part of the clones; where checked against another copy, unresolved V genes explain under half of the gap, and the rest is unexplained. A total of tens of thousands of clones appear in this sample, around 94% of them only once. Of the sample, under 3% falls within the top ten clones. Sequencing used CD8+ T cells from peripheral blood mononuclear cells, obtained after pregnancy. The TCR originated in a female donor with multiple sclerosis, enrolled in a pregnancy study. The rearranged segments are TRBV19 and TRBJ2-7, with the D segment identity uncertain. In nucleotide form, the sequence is TGTGCCAGTAGTATAGCCTCAGGCTACGAGCAGTACTTC. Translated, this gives CASSIASGYEQYF.